A single sample gave rise to the 29 T cell receptor beta chains below, sequenced in a study of post-analysis software for immune sequencing data. The antigens these receptors bind are not known. Notes on the study in general: About five TRBV segments occurring more often in patients than controls included TRBV5-6, TRBV5-1 and TRBV20-1.

Researchers reported that TCR beta cDNA libraries carried unique molecular identifiers. Each CDR3 protein is one row after TCRdb ran MiXCR on the PCR reads. Of fewer than 850,000 distinct CDR3 sequences listed, roughly 27% were seen once; the top ten hold approximately 0.6%. The sample taken for sequencing was blood. The receptors shown here come from a girl aged 10-17 years with multiple sclerosis.

This clonotype turned up a few times. The chain has TRBV24-1 and TRBJ2-1; 8 bases fit TRBD1. Unmatched junction bases numbered 1, after V lost 0 bases and J lost 10 bases. CDR3 size: 13 residues. Germline-derived CDR1 and CDR2 are KGHDR and SFDVKD. The CDR3 DNA follows: TGTGCCACCAGTGATTTGGACAGGGGAGAGCAGTTCTTC. Its protein product is CATSDLDRGEQFF.

With regard to this clonotype: Compared with germline, one end of the junction differs, possibly owing to a read error. CDR3 DNA: TGTGCTAGCTCACCAAGAGAAAGGGGGCAGTTCTTC. It encodes CASSPRERGQFF. The V call is TRBV18, the J call TRBJ2-1, with D possibly being TRBD1 (5 bases). CDR1 KGHSH and CDR2 LQKENI come from the germline V gene. The CDR3 extends over 12 amino acids.

V and J are TRBV12-3 or TRBV12-4 and TRBJ2-5; tentative D call: TRBD2 (5 bases). Trimming removed 4 bases from V and 1 base from J, with 13 bases in between. The length of the CDR3 is 15 residues. The CDR3 DNA sequence: TGTGCCAGCAGTTCGACTCAGCGGAGCCAAGAGACCCAGTACTTC. It translates to CASSSTQRSQETQYF.

This clonotype was counted between two and nine times. The V gene is TRBV4-1, the J gene TRBJ1-5; 9 nucleotides match TRBD1. Germline V lookup: CDR1 MGHRA, CDR2 YSYEKL. This CDR3 comprises 17 residues. The junction had 9 bases not matched to a gene; V was cut back by 2 bases and J by 4 bases. The chain's CDR3 is CASSQPTRDRANQPQHF. The CDR3 region has the DNA TGCGCCAGCAGCCAACCTACGCGGGACAGGGCAAATCAGCCCCAGCATTTT.

V is TRBV7-2 and J is TRBJ1-4, with D perhaps TRBD1 (5 bases). Trimming left V 4 bases short and J 5 bases short, with 11 bases between. CDR1 is SGHTA, CDR2 FQGNSA, per germline. There are 14 residues in the CDR3. The CDR3 DNA reads as TGTGCCAGCAGCTCCGGGGGGGGGAATGAAAAACTGTTTTTT. It encodes CASSSGGGNEKLFF.

V and J are TRBV2 and TRBJ2-4, with D perhaps TRBD1 (6 bases). The DNA end is more similar to TRBJ2-7, so the J call may be wrong. CDR1 SNHLY and CDR2 FYNNEI come from the germline V gene. The CDR3 contains 11 residues. The CDR3 reads CASHRDYEQYF. The CDR3 nucleotides read TGTGCCAGCCACAGGGACTACGAGCAGTACTTC.

The chain joins TRBV9 to TRBJ1-1; no reliable D call. The CDR3 length is 12 residues. Germline CDR1 is SGDLS and CDR2 is YYNGEE. V gave up 0 bases and J gave up 4 bases, with 4 bases separating them. CDR3: CASSVVGTEAFF. The CDR3 nucleotides are TGTGCCAGCAGCGTAGTTGGCACTGAAGCTTTCTTT.

The genes are TRBV3-1 and TRBJ1-1, with D hard to call. The CDR3 is 12 residues long. Trimming pared 2 bases from V and 6 bases from J, leaving 7 bases between. Germline CDR1 is LGHDT and CDR2 is YNNKEL (reference sequence). The DNA for the CDR3 is TGTGCCAGCAGCCAATCAGCCGCTGAAGCTTTCTTT. It is translated as CASSQSAAEAFF.

The CDR3 spells CASRLNGYF. DNA for the CDR3: TGTGCCAGCAGACTCAATGGGTATTTT. The chain uses TRBV12-3 or TRBV12-4 and TRBJ2-3; D ambiguous. There are 9 residues in the CDR3. Deletions cut 6 bases from V and 14 bases from J, with 9 bases between.

This clonotype was found a few times. This chain joins TRBV7-2 and TRBJ2-5; D not certain. Trimming stripped 2 bases from V and 3 bases from J, with 10 bases between. Germline lookup yields CDR1 SGHTA and CDR2 FQGNSA. This CDR3 has 14 residues. CDR3 DNA: TGTGCCAGCAGCTTATGGCGCGGAGAAGAGACCCAGTACTTC. Its translation is CASSLWRGEETQYF.

This clonotype was recorded a few times. V and J are TRBV10-3 and TRBJ2-3; D is unresolved. CDR1 and CDR2 from the germline V gene are ENHRY and SYGVKD. This CDR3 has 16 amino acids. The ends were cut back, 4 bases at V and 5 bases at J, with 19 bases in the middle. The CDR3 DNA reads as TGTGCCATCAGTGCCGGTAATAGGGTAGTAGGAGATACGCAGTATTTT. Protein product: CAISAGNRVVGDTQYF.

V and J are TRBV29-1 and TRBJ2-7; D unclear. The J call may be wrong; the DNA end is better matched by TRBJ2-5. The CDR3 is 12 residues long. Germline CDR1 reads SQVTM; CDR2 reads ANQGSEA. CDR3: CSALRPGETQYF. CDR3 coding DNA: TGCAGCGCCCTCAGGCCGGGAGAGACCCAGTACTTC.

This chain links TRBV14 with TRBJ1-1, with a weak D call TRBD1 (6 bases). CDR3 length: 13 residues. Trimming pared 5 bases from V and 7 bases from J, leaving 14 bases between. Per the germline V gene, CDR1 is SGHDN and CDR2 is FVKESK. This CDR3 is CASSYGQPGEAFF. The CDR3 nucleotides read TGTGCCAGCAGCTACGGACAGCCCGGTGAAGCTTTCTTT. The full variable domain, completed using reference TRBV14 and TRBJ1-1, is EAGVTQFPSHSVIEKGQTVTLRCDPISGHDNLYWYRRVMGKEIKFLLHFVKESKQDESGMPNNRFLAERTGGTYSTLKVQPAELEDSGVYFCASSYGQPGEAFFGQGTRLTVV.

The chain recombines TRBV6-1 with TRBJ1-2; D gene uncertain. V was shortened by 5 bases and J by 5 bases, with 18 bases between the two germline ends. CDR1 is MNHNS and CDR2 is SASEGT in the germline V gene. The CDR3 totals 15 residues. The CDR3, as DNA: TGTGCCAGCAGTTTAACAAACCGGGAAACATATGGCTACACCTTC. Translated, it gives CASSLTNRETYGYTF.

This clonotype was counted a few times. The chain combines TRBV7-6 with TRBJ2-7; D assignment may be TRBD1 or TRBD2 (6 bases each). In germline, CDR1 is SGHVS, CDR2 FNYEAQ. This CDR3 comprises 16 residues. The V end was cut by 5 bases, the J end by 3 bases, with 20 bases between. CDR3 sequence reads: CASSPEGGHLNYEQYF. DNA for the CDR3: TGTGCCAGCAGCCCGGAGGGGGGACATCTTAACTACGAGCAGTACTTC.

V usage is TRBV5-1 and J usage is TRBJ2-5; TRBD1 matches at 8 bases. The CDR3 runs to 14 residues. The J segment lost 5 bases and the V segment lost 2 bases, leaving 5 bases of the junction unmatched. The germline gives CDR1 SGHRS, CDR2 YFSETQ. CDR3 DNA: TGCGCCAGCAGCTTTGACAGGGGAGAGGAGACCCAGTACTTC. Translated, it gives CASSFDRGEETQYF.

This clonotype was detected ten times or more. The J gene is TRBJ2-1, the V gene TRBV4-3, with unresolved D. Per the germline V gene, CDR1 is LGHNA and CDR2 is YSLEER. This CDR3 contains 13 residues. V gave up 0 bases and J gave up 8 bases, with 8 bases separating them. The DNA of the CDR3 is TGCGCCAGCAGCCAAGATGGGCGCCATGAGCAGTTCTTC. This sequence encodes CASSQDGRHEQFF.

This clonotype turned up a few times. This chain uses TRBV20-1 with TRBJ1-5, with a possible D match to TRBD1 (5 bases). This CDR3 comprises 12 residues. Germline CDR1 DFQATT, CDR2 SNEGSKA (reference sequence). V gave up 7 bases and J gave up 5 bases, with 12 bases separating them. Here the CDR3 reads CSVAGDHQPQHF. The CDR3 DNA sequence: TGCAGTGTTGCTGGGGACCATCAGCCCCAGCATTTT.

The chain recombines TRBV24-1 with TRBJ1-4; D perhaps matches TRBD1 (6 bases). The CDR3 spans 12 residues. V was trimmed by 1 base and J by 14 bases, leaving 10 bases between them. In germline, CDR1 is KGHDR, CDR2 SFDVKD. CDR3 protein: CATSDFQGNLFF. The CDR3, as DNA: TGTGCCACCAGTGATTTCCAGGGGAATCTGTTTTTT.

V gene TRBV6-2 or TRBV6-3 combines with J gene TRBJ2-5, with 11 bases fitting TRBD2. V lost 6 bases, J lost 7 bases, and 4 bases stayed unmatched. The CDR3 totals 13 residues. CDR1 is MNHEY and CDR2 is SVGEGT in the germline V gene. CDR3 in amino acids: CASSRLAGMTQYF. In DNA, the CDR3 is TGTGCCAGCAGCCGACTAGCGGGGATGACCCAGTACTTC.

The chain combines TRBV20-1 with TRBJ2-7; TRBD2 might be the D (5 bases). V was clipped by 3 bases and J by 2 bases, with 11 bases between them. The CDR3 loop spans 13 amino acids. The germline V gene encodes CDR1 DFQATT and CDR2 SNEGSKA (reference sequence). The CDR3 coding sequence is TGCAGTGCTAGGCCCGGGAATGCCTACGAGCAGTACTTC. Translating gives CSARPGNAYEQYF.

This clonotype was picked up a small number of times. The chain combines TRBV20-1 with TRBJ2-3, with a weak D call TRBD2 (6 bases). The germline V gene has CDR1 DFQATT and CDR2 SNEGSKA (reference sequence). The CDR3 loop spans 15 amino acids. V was trimmed by 6 bases and J by 1 base, leaving 17 bases between them. In nucleotides, the CDR3 is TGCAGTGCCCCCAATGCGGCGGGGCGCACAGATACGCAGTATTTT. Translated, it gives CSAPNAAGRTDTQYF.

This clonotype occurred a few times. The chain has TRBV9 and TRBJ1-2; possible D gene TRBD1, 5 bases. The CDR3 has 15 amino acids. V was clipped by 4 bases and J by 2 bases, with 15 bases between them. Germline CDR1 SGDLS, CDR2 YYNGEE. The CDR3 sequence: CASSPGVPFNYGYTF. The CDR3 region has the DNA TGTGCCAGCAGCCCGGGGGTGCCGTTCAACTATGGCTACACCTTC.

This clonotype was seen ten or more times. V and J are TRBV7-9 and TRBJ2-6, with 11 bases matching TRBD1. The CDR3 spans 17 residues. Germline V gives CDR1 SEHNR, CDR2 FQNEAQ (reference sequence). V dropped 5 bases and J dropped 1; count of bases not matched to a gene: 4. Here the CDR3 reads CASSLGTGGSGANVLTF. The DNA of the CDR3 is TGTGCCAGCAGCCTCGGGACAGGGGGTTCTGGGGCCAACGTCCTGACTTTC. Complete variable domain (other parts from reference TRBV7-9 and TRBJ2-6): DTGVSQNPRHKITKRGQNVTFRCDPISEHNRLYWYRQTLGQGPEFLTYFQNEAQLEKSRLLSDRFSAERPKGSFSTLEIQRTEQGDSAMYLCASSLGTGGSGANVLTFGAGSRLTVL.

The chain employs TRBV30 and TRBJ2-1, with unresolved D. The ends were cut back, 5 bases at V and 2 bases at J, with 10 bases in the middle. The CDR3 loop spans 13 amino acids. Per the germline V gene, CDR1 is GTSNPN and CDR2 is SVGIG (reference sequence). CDR3 sequence (DNA): TGTGCCTGGTGGGTTGGGGCCTACAATGAGCAGTTCTTC. Translated: CAWWVGAYNEQFF.

This clonotype was seen a few times. This chain joins TRBV4-1 and TRBJ1-4; D not certain. Between the trimmed V and J ends, which lost 0 bases and 1 base, there was a span of 6 bases. CDR1 is MGHRA and CDR2 is YSYEKL in the germline V gene. This CDR3 contains 15 residues. This CDR3 reads CASSQERVTNEKLFF. The CDR3 nucleotides are TGCGCCAGCAGCCAAGAAAGGGTAACTAATGAAAAACTGTTTTTT.

The chain uses TRBV7-2 and TRBJ2-3; D gene unclear. The CDR3 consists of 14 residues. Per germline, CDR1 SGHTA and CDR2 FQGNSA. V lost 1 base, J lost 4 bases, and 9 bases lay in between. CDR3 sequence reads: CASSLGATADTQYF. The DNA for the CDR3 is TGTGCCAGCAGCTTAGGGGCCACGGCAGATACGCAGTATTTT.

The chain carries TRBV5-1 and TRBJ2-5, with a possible D match to TRBD1 (5 bases). The germline CDR1 and CDR2 sequences are SGHRS and YFSETQ. The germline V and J ends were trimmed by 0 bases and 2 bases, with 8 bases remaining between them. This CDR3 is built from 14 residues. The CDR3 loop is CASSLDRSQETQYF. The CDR3 DNA reads as TGCGCCAGCAGCTTGGACAGGAGTCAAGAGACCCAGTACTTC. The complete variable domain, with remaining parts taken from reference TRBV5-1 and TRBJ2-5, reads KAGVTQTPRYLIKTRGQQVTLSCSPISGHRSVSWYQQTPGQGLQFLFEYFSETQRNKGNFPGRFSGRQFSNSRSEMNVSTLELGDSALYLCASSLDRSQETQYFGPGTRLLVL.

The CDR3 sequence is CASSEAGRRIQYF. The CDR3 DNA sequence: TGTGCCAGCAGTGAAGCTGGACGGCGCATTCAGTACTTC. The J gene is TRBJ2-4, the V gene TRBV6-1; D gene unclear. Between the trimmed V and J ends, which lost 0 bases and 9 bases, there was a span of 9 bases. Germline CDR1 is MNHNS and CDR2 is SASEGT. This CDR3 is built from 13 residues.